Listed below are T cell receptor beta chains from one sample, sequenced in a study of shared clonotypes between healthy human individuals. The table came from immunoSEQ multiplex PCR; TCRdb's copy has only in-frame clones and leaves some out. The sample shows about 2.1 million clones, roughly 93% of them seen only once. Sequencing was performed on naive CD8+ T cells from PBMCs. All receptors come from a man aged 18 to 30 in good health. Some clones in this sample may be carry-over from other donors' samples. The CDR3 runs from the conserved cysteine through the conserved F or W. A D gene is named only where the DNA matches it firmly. Clone size is shown for a subset of rows, as once, few, many or a class of expanded clone.

>16|NA|NA|TRBJ2-1|TRBV28
TGTGCCAGCAGTTTATATGCCAGGCTGTCCTACAATGAGCAGTTCTTC
CASSLYARLSYNEQFF
>15|NA|NA|TRBJ2-1|TRBV7-9
TGTGCCAGCAGCTTGGGCGGGTTCACCCGCAATGAGCAGTTCTTC
CASSLGGFTRNEQFF
>15|TRBD1|few|TRBJ1-1|TRBV7-9
TGTGCCAGCAGCTTCCGAACAGGGGGGGTCACTGAAGCTTTCTTT
CASSFRTGGVTEAFF
>14|NA|NA|TRBJ1-5|TRBV19
TGTGCCAGCAGCGGACCCGACAGCAATCAGCCCCAGCATTTT
CASSGPDSNQPQHF
>13|NA|NA|TRBJ2-5|TRBV7-7
TGTGCCAGCAGCTCCAGGATGCAAGAGACCCAGTACTTC
CASSSRMQETQYF
>11|NA|few|TRBJ1-1|TRBV7-9
TGTGCCAGCAGAGGAAACACTGAAGCTTTCTTT
CASRGNTEAFF
>16|TRBD2|NA|TRBJ2-1|TRBV19
TGTGCCAGTAGTAAGGCGACGACTAGCGAAAACAATGAGCAGTTCTTC
CASSKATTSENNEQFF
>14|TRBD1|NA|TRBJ1-5|TRBV7-6
TGTGCCAGCAGCTTGGCAGGGGGCACTCAGCCCCAGCATTTT
CASSLAGGTQPQHF
>15|NA|NA|TRBJ2-1|TRBV18
TGTGCCAGCTCATTCGTGGAATATGGACGTAATGAGCAGTTCTTC
CASSFVEYGRNEQFF
>15|NA|NA|TRBJ2-3|TRBV11-3
TGTGCCAGCAGCTCCGCCGGGCTACTTACAGATACGCAGTATTTT
CASSSAGLLTDTQYF
>15|NA|NA|TRBJ2-5|TRBV7-9
TGTGCCAGCAGCTTAGAGGGAGGAGTCGCAGAGACCCAGTACTTC
CASSLEGGVAETQYF
>14|NA|NA|TRBJ2-5|TRBV7-8
TGTGCCAGCAGGCCAGTGAAGGCCCAAGAGACCCAGTACTTC
CASRPVKAQETQYF
>14|NA|NA|TRBJ2-1|TRBV30
TGTGCCCAGAGGCGAACAAGCTCCTACAATGAGCAGTTCTTC
CAQRRTSSYNEQFF
>14|NA|NA|TRBJ1-3|TRBV4-1
TGCGCCAGCCGGGGGCCTAACTCTGGAAACACCATATATTTT
CASRGPNSGNTIYF
>14|NA|NA|TRBJ1-2|TRBV30
TGTGCCTGGAGCCACCGGGCGCTTCTCTATGGCTACACCTTC
CAWSHRALLYGYTF
>16|NA|once|TRBJ1-2|TRBV6-5
TGTGCCAGCAGTTACTCGATAAGCGGTTTCCCCTATGGCTACACCTTC
CASSYSISGFPYGYTF
>15|TRBD1|NA|TRBJ2-7|TRBV11-2
TGTGCCAGCAGCTCACGGACAGGGGGGATCTACGAGCAGTACTTC
CASSSRTGGIYEQYF
>20|NA|NA|TRBJ2-2|TRBV10-3
TGTGCCATCAGTGAGTTTCAAGCAACCCAACGAACGAGGAACACCGGGGAGCTGTTTTTT
CAISEFQATQRTRNTGELFF
>15|NA|NA|TRBJ1-5|TRBV6-1
TGTGCCAGCAGTCCAGACAGGAGCTACAATCAGCCCCAGCATTTT
CASSPDRSYNQPQHF
>16|NA|NA|TRBJ2-7|TRBV28
TGTGCCAGCAGTTTTCATCCAGGGCTAAGCTCCTACGAGCAGTACTTC
CASSFHPGLSSYEQYF
>15|NA|NA|TRBJ1-3|TRBV30
TGTGCCAGAAATCTCGGGGGGGCGCACGGAAACACCATATATTTT
CARNLGGAHGNTIYF
>15|NA|NA|TRBJ2-1|TRBV7-2
TGTGCCAGCAGCTTCCTCAGCGGAGGGTACAATGAGCAGTTCTTC
CASSFLSGGYNEQFF
>12|NA|NA|TRBJ2-7|TRBV5-6
TGTGCCAGCAGCGGAAGAGTCTACGAGCAGTACTTC
CASSGRVYEQYF
>13|TRBD1|NA|TRBJ2-7|TRBV11-2
TGTGCCAGCAGCTCGGGACAGAGCTACGAGCAGTACTTC
CASSSGQSYEQYF
>15|TRBD2|once|TRBJ2-1|TRBV7-3
TGTGCCAGCAGCTTCAGCGGGAGTTCCTACAATGAGCAGTTCTTC
CASSFSGSSYNEQFF
>15|TRBD1|NA|TRBJ2-7|TRBV30
TGTGCCTGGGGGGTCAGGGGGTTTGGTTCCTACGAGCAGTACTTC
CAWGVRGFGSYEQYF
>15|NA|few|TRBJ1-1|TRBV9
TGTGCCAGCAGCGTACGGACGGACATGAACACTGAAGCTTTCTTT
CASSVRTDMNTEAFF
>17|TRBD1|NA|TRBJ2-5|TRBV11-2
TGTGCCAGCAGCTTAGTAAAGGGACAGGCCGGCGTGGAGACCCAGTACTTC
CASSLVKGQAGVETQYF